These 20 T cell receptor beta chains were sequenced from one sample in a study of T cells in Graves' hyperthyroidism and ophthalmopathy. It was RNA transcripts that yielded the amplified TCR beta CDR3 regions. Primed by the HTBI set, a first-round RT-PCR was run on the TCR CDR3. TCRdb reanalysed the multiplex PCR reads using MiXCR and keeps one entry per CDR3 protein. The table records nearly 750,000 distinct CDR3 sequences, roughly a third of them present only once. The specimen was blood. The source of these receptors is a woman aged 40 to 50 with Graves' hyperthyroidism.

Written as DNA, the CDR3 is TGTGCCAGCAGCCCCACGGGGGAGGCGACTGAGCAGTTCTTC. It translates to CASSPTGEATEQFF. The rearrangement uses TRBV7-9 and TRBJ2-7, with D possibly TRBD2 on 6 matching bases. Judging by the DNA end, TRBJ2-1 fits better; the J call may be wrong. From germline, CDR1 is SEHNR and CDR2 FQNEAQ (reference sequence). CDR3 length: 14 amino acids.

This clonotype was picked up many times. The genes are TRBV12-3 or TRBV12-4 and TRBJ1-2, with D possibly TRBD1 on 5 matching bases. The V end was cut by 5 bases, the J end by 5 bases, with 18 bases between. The CDR3 is made up of 15 amino acids. This CDR3 is CASSVRNRKSYGYTF. CDR3 bases: TGTGCCAGCAGTGTCCGCAACAGGAAGAGTTATGGCTACACCTTC.

The CDR3 here is CASLTSAWTDTQYF. The CDR3 DNA is TGTGCCAGCCTGACTAGCGCGTGGACAGATACGCAGTATTTT. The chain carries TRBV7-9 and TRBJ2-3, with 8 bases identical to TRBD2. The germline V gene encodes CDR1 SEHNR and CDR2 FQNEAQ (reference sequence). The CDR3 spans 14 residues. V was pared by 8 bases and J by 3 bases, with 7 bases of the junction left unmatched.

In its sample, this clonotype was seen once. Being one base from a much bigger clone, this may be a read error. The rearrangement uses TRBV25-1 and TRBJ2-7, with D tentatively TRBD1 (6 bases). CDR1 is MGHDK and CDR2 is SYGVNS in the germline V gene. There are 13 residues in the CDR3. The chain's CDR3 is CANSSDRRYEQYF. CDR3 nucleotide sequence: TGTGCCAACAGTTCCGACAGGCGATACGAGCAGTACTTC.

This chain connects TRBV20-1 to TRBJ1-5, with D unclear. This CDR3 has 12 amino acids. V was cut by 1 base and J by 14 bases, with 15 bases left in between. Germline V lookup: CDR1 DFQATT, CDR2 SNEGSKA (reference sequence). The CDR3 protein is CSARGTEAYEHF. CDR3 nucleotides: TGCAGTGCTAGAGGGACGGAAGCCTACGAGCATTTT.

In this sample, this clonotype turned up many times. The CDR3 DNA reads TGTGCCAGTAGTTCCCGGACAGTGCTGAGCTATGGCTACACCTTC. Its protein product is CASSSRTVLSYGYTF. This chain links TRBV19 with TRBJ1-2, with D perhaps matching TRBD1 (6 bases). V dropped 5 bases and J dropped 4 bases, with 17 bases sitting between them. Germline V gene lookup returns CDR1 LNHDA and CDR2 SQIVND (reference sequence). CDR3 length equals 15 residues.

This clonotype was counted ten times or more. The rearrangement links TRBV25-1 to TRBJ1-2; D uncertain. Trimming pared 9 bases from V and 8 bases from J, leaving 16 bases between. Germline CDR1 and CDR2: MGHDK and SYGVNS. The length of the CDR3 is 12 residues. DNA for the CDR3: TGTGCCAGTATGGGTCAGGCGAAGGGCTACACCTTC. It codes for CASMGQAKGYTF.

The J gene is TRBJ1-3, the V gene TRBV7-2; D is undetermined. V was pared by 4 bases and J by 0 bases, with 10 bases between. From germline, CDR1 is SGHTA and CDR2 FQGNSA. The CDR3 runs 15 residues. The CDR3 sequence: CASSWYGDSGNTIYF. The CDR3 region has the DNA TGTGCCAGCAGCTGGTACGGGGACTCTGGAAACACCATATATTTT.

This chain joins TRBV29-1 and TRBJ2-7, with 8 bases that match TRBD1. V lost 5 bases to trimming and J lost 2 bases; unmatched junction nucleotides: 8. CDR3 length: 14 residues. Germline values: CDR1 SQVTM, CDR2 ANQGSEA. CDR3 loop: CSVLSRDRTYEQYF. The CDR3, as DNA: TGCAGCGTTTTATCCCGGGACAGGACCTACGAGCAGTACTTC.

The chain joins TRBV20-1 to TRBJ2-7, with D maybe TRBD2 (6 bases). Germline V gene data show CDR1 as DFQATT and CDR2 as SNEGSKA (reference sequence). This CDR3 is built from 11 residues. V was shortened by 4 bases and J by 7 bases, with 11 bases between the two germline ends. As DNA, the CDR3 is TGCAGTGCTATGATGGGGAGGGAGCAGTACTTC. It is translated as CSAMMGREQYF.

This clonotype was seen ten or more times. The chain has TRBV27 and TRBJ1-5; D gene unclear. V lost 2 bases, J lost 3 bases, and 8 bases lay in between. CDR1 and CDR2 (germline): MNHEY, SMNVEV (reference sequence). The CDR3 consists of 14 residues. The CDR3 region has the DNA TGTGCCAGCAGTTTACGGCCAGACAATCAGCCCCAGCATTTT. Translation: CASSLRPDNQPQHF.

V gene TRBV25-1 combines with J gene TRBJ1-2, with a possible D match to TRBD1 (6 bases). Trimming left V 5 bases short and J 5 bases short, with 15 bases between. Germline CDR1 reads MGHDK; CDR2 reads SYGVNS. CDR3 length: 14 residues. The CDR3 region has the DNA TGTGCCAGCAGTTTCTCACAGGGTTTATATGGCTACACCTTC. Protein sequence: CASSFSQGLYGYTF.

CDR3 loop: CASSSKVPGFSIPYEQYF. The CDR3 DNA is TGTGCCAGCTCATCGAAGGTCCCCGGTTTCTCAATACCCTACGAGCAGTACTTC. This sequence joins TRBV7-2 and TRBJ2-7; D gene uncertain. V lost 8 bases to trimming and J lost 2 bases, with 28 bases between them. CDR3 length: 18 residues. The germline V gene has CDR1 SGHTA and CDR2 FQGNSA.

This clonotype has ten or more counts. The chain combines TRBV3-1 with TRBJ1-6; D is perhaps TRBD1 (5 bases). CDR1 and CDR2 from the germline V gene are LGHDT and YNNKEL (reference sequence). The CDR3 is 16 amino acids. Trimming pared 3 bases from V and 10 bases from J, leaving 19 bases between. This CDR3 is CASSHPGGRRYSPLHF. The CDR3 bases are TGTGCCAGCAGCCATCCCGGGGGACGGAGGTACTCACCCCTCCACTTT.

This clonotype came up many times. The V and J genes are TRBV19 and TRBJ2-7, with 7 bases lining up with TRBD1. Germline V gene lookup returns CDR1 LNHDA and CDR2 SQIVND (reference sequence). V lost 3 bases, J lost 6 bases, and 11 bases stayed unmatched. This CDR3 has 15 residues. CDR3 amino acids: CASSMGPGQRREQYF. CDR3 sequence (DNA): TGTGCCAGTAGTATGGGGCCGGGACAGCGACGCGAGCAGTACTTC.

This clonotype was detected ten times or more. The genes are TRBV20-1 and TRBJ1-1; possibly TRBD1 for D (6 bases). This CDR3 comprises 13 residues. CDR1 is DFQATT and CDR2 is SNEGSKA in the germline V gene (reference sequence). The V end lost 2 bases, the J end lost 6 bases, and 13 bases lay between the germline ends. In nucleotides, the CDR3 is TGCAGTGCTAGACCCCCCAGGGGCGCTGAAGCTTTCTTT. Protein: CSARPPRGAEAFF.

This clonotype appeared a few times. The chain joins TRBV28 to TRBJ1-3; no reliable D call. CDR1 is MDHEN and CDR2 is SYDVKM in the germline V gene. Deletions cut 8 bases from V and 8 bases from J, with 13 bases between. The CDR3 runs to 12 residues. CDR3 protein: CASGTRAYTIYF. The DNA for the CDR3 is TGTGCCAGCGGAACCCGGGCATACACCATATATTTT.

This clonotype has only a few counts. This chain joins TRBV4-1 and TRBJ1-5, with TRBD1 matching over 10 bases. The CDR3 loop spans 17 amino acids. The germline V gene encodes CDR1 MGHRA and CDR2 YSYEKL. Trimming cost V 1 base and J 7 bases; bases outside gene matches: 10. CDR3 in amino acids: CASSQVLDRGRRQPQHF. The CDR3 nucleotides read TGCGCCAGCAGCCAAGTCTTAGACAGGGGGCGAAGGCAGCCCCAGCATTTT.

A few counts support this clonotype. This could be a read error, since a much larger clone is one nucleotide away. The rearrangement joins TRBV10-3 to TRBJ1-1, with a tentative D call TRBD1 (5 bases). Trimming shortened V by 4 bases and J by 0 bases, and 6 bases separated the two germline ends. This CDR3 region has 13 residues. Per the germline V gene, CDR1 is ENHRY and CDR2 is SYGVKD. CDR3 DNA sequence: TGTGCCATCAGTGGGGGGTTGAACACTGAAGCTTTCTTT. As protein: CAISGGLNTEAFF.

This clonotype was counted many times. V gene TRBV9 combines with J gene TRBJ1-6; D gene uncertain. CDR1 and CDR2 from the germline V gene are SGDLS and YYNGEE. V was clipped by 0 bases and J by 5 bases, with 6 bases between them. The CDR3 length is 14 residues. Here the CDR3 DNA reads TGTGCCAGCAGCGTAGGATCAGATAATTCACCCCTCCACTTT. Translating it yields CASSVGSDNSPLHF.